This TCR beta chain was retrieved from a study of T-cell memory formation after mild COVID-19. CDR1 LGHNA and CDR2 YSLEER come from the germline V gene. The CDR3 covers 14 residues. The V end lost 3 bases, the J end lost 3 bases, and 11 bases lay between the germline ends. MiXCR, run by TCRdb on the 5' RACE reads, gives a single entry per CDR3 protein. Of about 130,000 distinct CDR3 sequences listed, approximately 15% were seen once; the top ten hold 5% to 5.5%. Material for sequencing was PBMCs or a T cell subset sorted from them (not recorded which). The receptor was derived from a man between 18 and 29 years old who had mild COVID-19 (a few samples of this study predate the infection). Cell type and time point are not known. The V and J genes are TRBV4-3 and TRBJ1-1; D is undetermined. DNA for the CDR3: TGCGCCAGCAGCCAGGGCGGCCGGGACACTGAAGCTTTCTTT. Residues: CASSQGGRDTEAFF.